A single sample gave rise to the 8 T cell receptor beta chains below, sequenced in a study of blood T cell repertoires in COVID-19. Measured with immunoSEQ multiplex PCR; TCRdb has only the in-frame clones, and not every one. The sample includes about 200,000 clones, 90% of them seen just once. Material: PBMCs or T cells enriched from blood (not recorded which). The source is a man younger than 40 who had recovered from COVID-19.

This clone was counted between two and nine times. V and J are TRBV10-3 and TRBJ1-4; D uncertain. Trimming removed 3 bases from V and 1 base from J, with 3 bases in between. The CDR3 contains 13 residues. From germline, CDR1 is ENHRY and CDR2 SYGVKD. The CDR3 DNA reads TGTGCCATCAGTGACAGAACTAATGAAAAACTGTTTTTT. Its translation is CAISDRTNEKLFF.

The chain has TRBV2 and TRBJ1-5; the D is unclear. This CDR3 is 13 amino acids long. Between the trimmed V and J ends, which lost 3 bases and 4 bases, there was a span of 7 bases. The germline gives CDR1 SNHLY, CDR2 FYNNEI. CDR3 region: CASSEAINQPQHF. In DNA form, the CDR3 reads TGTGCCAGCAGTGAGGCCATTAATCAGCCCCAGCATTTT.

The chain is built from TRBV6-5 and TRBJ2-3, with TRBD2 matching 8 bases. CDR1 and CDR2 (germline): MNHEY, SVGAGI. The CDR3 has 13 residues. The ends lost 0 bases at V and 12 bases at J; junction bases unmatched: 5. The CDR3 protein is CASSYSLAGGQYF. The CDR3, as DNA: TGTGCCAGCAGTTACTCCCTGGCGGGGGGACAGTATTTT.

The V gene is TRBV5-8, the J gene TRBJ2-5, with D possibly being TRBD1 (6 bases). The CDR3 runs 15 residues. Germline V CDR1 and CDR2: SGHTS, YDEGEE. Between the trimmed V and J ends, which lost 0 bases and 4 bases, there was a span of 13 bases. Here the CDR3 reads CASSLGTGWGETQYF. The CDR3 DNA follows: TGTGCCAGCAGCTTGGGTACAGGGTGGGGAGAGACCCAGTACTTC.

The chain has TRBV7-8 and TRBJ2-7, with 14 bases that match TRBD2. The CDR3 has 17 residues. Per the germline V gene, CDR1 is SGHVS and CDR2 is FQNEAQ. Unmatched junction bases numbered 10, after V lost 6 bases and J lost 3 bases. CDR3 amino acids: CASSGRGLAGENYEQYF. Here the CDR3 DNA reads TGTGCCAGCAGTGGTCGGGGACTAGCGGGGGAGAACTACGAGCAGTACTTC.

The V and J genes are TRBV19 and TRBJ2-2, with no clear D. V was cut by 6 bases and J by 0 bases, with 11 bases left in between. CDR3 length: 15 amino acids. Germline loops: CDR1 LNHDA, CDR2 SQIVND (reference sequence). Here the CDR3 DNA reads TGTGCCAGTAGATTCAACCAGGCGAACACCGGGGAGCTGTTTTTT. Translated: CASRFNQANTGELFF.

In this sample, this clone turned up a few times. The gene calls are TRBV30 and TRBJ1-1; 8 bases are shared with TRBD1. Germline V gene data show CDR1 as GTSNPN and CDR2 as SVGIG (reference sequence). J was trimmed by 0 bases and V by 5 bases; bases with no gene match: 5. CDR3 length: 14 residues. The CDR3 DNA follows: TGTGCCTGGCGATACAGGGGGGTGAACACTGAAGCTTTCTTT. Amino acids: CAWRYRGVNTEAFF.

The J gene is TRBJ2-4, the V gene TRBV5-1; no firm D call. V was trimmed by 0 bases and J by 7 bases, leaving 11 bases between them. There are 14 residues in the CDR3. CDR1 SGHRS and CDR2 YFSETQ come from the germline V gene. As DNA, the CDR3 is TGCGCCAGCAGCTTGGGCGCAGGCCCTAACATTCAGTACTTC. It encodes CASSLGAGPNIQYF.